The sequence of this T cell receptor (beta chain) was determined in a study of CD4 and CD8 cells across lung adenocarcinoma regions. A note on this clonotype: At one end, the junction sequence differs from germline, possibly due to a read error.

Localized lung adenocarcinoma, a non-small cell lung cancer, affected the donors. TCRdb redid the calling of the PCR reads with MiXCR, one entry per CDR3 protein. The sample has approximately 17,000 distinct CDR3 sequences; 46% are singletons. CDR1 is WSHSY and CDR2 is SAAADI in the germline V gene. The CDR3 has 14 residues. J is TRBJ2-3 and V is TRBV10-2, with D perhaps TRBD2 (6 bases). The DNA end lines up better with TRBJ2-7; the J call may be wrong. The sequenced sample consisted of CD4+ T cells from the margin of a lung tumor. This TCR derives from a male donor with lung adenocarcinoma. The CD4 and CD8 labels of this study may be unreliable. This chain's CDR3 is CAGSGLGAADMQYF. Here the CDR3 DNA reads TGCGCCGGCAGCGGGCTGGGCGCAGCAGACATGCAGTACTTC.